The TCR beta chain described here comes from a study of T cell changes during pregnancy in multiple sclerosis. Repertoires were generated with immunoSEQ multiplex PCR, while TCRdb's copy carries only in-frame clones and drops some. The table includes 45,000 to 70,000 clones, about 90% detected once. Trimming removed 4 bases from V and 2 bases from J; junction bases left unmatched: 3. CDR3 length equals 16 residues. Germline CDR1 and CDR2: SGHDN and FVKESK. The sample holds one count of this clone. Sample: peripheral blood, taken in the third trimester of pregnancy. This TCR was sampled from a female donor in good health, enrolled as a control in a pregnancy study. The chain has TRBV14 and TRBJ2-1; 12 positions agree with TRBD2. The CDR3 region has the DNA TGTGCCAGCAGCCTACTAGCGGGAGGACCCTACAATGAGCAGTTCTTC. It is translated as CASSLLAGGPYNEQFF.